This T cell receptor beta chain was sequenced in a study of T cell repertoires in cytomegalovirus infection. Study-wide context: Matching HLA type, along with CMV infection, was indicated by public TCR beta signatures.

From the reads, TCRdb called clonotypes with MiXCR, one entry per CDR3 protein. The sample includes more than 350,000 distinct CDR3 sequences, roughly 31% of them seen just once. In regard to this clonotype: Its specificity is not known.

Overall study findings and caveats: Adding up the frequency of public TCR beta families identified people who carried CMV plus the relevant HLA. HLA-C-restricted CMV-specific TCR beta clonotypes prevailed in the ex vivo response.

The sample taken for sequencing was PBMCs. The TCR comes from a human donor in good health (CMV status not recorded). Some clones in this sample may be carry-over from other donors' samples.

CDR3 coding DNA: TGTGCCAGCAGTTTATGGAACGGCTATGGCTACACCTTC. Its translation is CASSLWNGYGYTF. The V call is TRBV27, the J call TRBJ1-2; no firm D call. V shed 1 base and J shed 4 bases, with 7 bases lying between them. The germline CDR1 and CDR2 sequences are MNHEY and SMNVEV (reference sequence). This CDR3 is built from 13 residues.